What follows are 31 T cell receptor beta chains derived from one specimen sequenced in a study of spatial heterogeneity in lung cancer. Study-level findings and limits: Within tumors, counts of expanded alpha and beta TCRs tracked tumor mutation counts.

TCRdb ran MiXCR on the 5' RACE reads and lists one entry per CDR3 protein. Of approximately 12,000 distinct CDR3 sequences in the sample, about 12% were seen once. Stated time point: sample taken at primary tumor resection. Their antigens remain unidentified. Sequenced material: lung tumor tissue, taken at surgery. Source of these receptors: a female donor with early-stage non-small cell lung cancer.

This clonotype was observed many times. This rearrangement joins TRBV20-1 to TRBJ2-1; D unresolved. V was shortened by 0 bases and J by 0 bases, with 6 bases between the two germline ends. CDR1 is DFQATT, CDR2 SNEGSKA, per germline (reference sequence). The CDR3 has 14 amino acids. The CDR3 reads CSAREISSYNEQFF. In DNA, the CDR3 is TGCAGTGCTAGAGAAATTAGCTCCTACAATGAGCAGTTCTTC.

The J gene is TRBJ2-7, the V gene TRBV20-1; TRBD2 is a possible D gene (5 bases). This CDR3 spans 12 amino acids. V gave up 4 bases and J gave up 4 bases, with 11 bases separating them. The germline CDR1 and CDR2 sequences are DFQATT and SNEGSKA (reference sequence). CDR3 in amino acids: CSATRGLYEQYF. The CDR3, as DNA: TGCAGTGCTACTCGCGGGTTGTACGAGCAGTACTTC.

This clonotype was seen more than once but under ten times. V is TRBV15 and J is TRBJ1-5, with TRBD1 as a possible D gene (5 bases). CDR1 and CDR2 from the germline V gene are LNHNV and YYDKDF (reference sequence). The CDR3 consists of 15 residues. The V and J ends lost 0 bases and 7 bases respectively, with 13 bases between them. CDR3 sequence: CATSRDPQGGQPQHF. CDR3 nucleotide sequence: TGTGCCACCAGCAGAGATCCCCAGGGAGGACAGCCCCAGCATTTT. Full variable domain (missing parts from reference TRBV15 and TRBJ1-5): DAMVIQNPRYQVTQFGKPVTLSCSQTLNHNVMYWYQQKSSQAPKLLFHYYDKDFNNEADTPDNFQSRRPNTSFCFLDIRSPGLGDTAMYLCATSRDPQGGQPQHFGDGTRLSIL.

The chain links TRBV5-1 to TRBJ2-3, with 10 positions matching TRBD2. V trimming: 0 bases; J trimming: 2 bases; junction bases outside the gene matches: 3. CDR3 length: 16 amino acids. Germline assignment: CDR1 SGHRS and CDR2 YFSETQ. CDR3 residues: CASSLGTSGFTDTQYF. In DNA, the CDR3 is TGCGCCAGCAGCTTGGGGACTAGCGGTTTCACAGATACGCAGTATTTT.

In this sample, this clonotype turned up many times. The rearrangement links TRBV30 to TRBJ1-2; no clear D gene. Germline CDR1 GTSNPN, CDR2 SVGIG (reference sequence). V shed 0 bases and J shed 7 bases, with 12 bases lying between them. The CDR3 sequence is 13 residues long. CDR3 amino acids: CAWSVQGWSGYTF. CDR3 in DNA: TGTGCCTGGAGTGTACAAGGGTGGAGTGGCTACACCTTC.

This clonotype was counted between two and nine times. This chain links TRBV7-6 with TRBJ1-2, with D unresolved. The CDR3 is made up of 15 amino acids. Germline-derived CDR1 and CDR2 are SGHVS and FNYEAQ. Trimming removed 1 base at V and 4 bases at J, with 13 bases between. The CDR3 DNA reads TGTGCCAGCAGCTTAGGCTTAGGCTTCTCCTATGGCTACACCTTC. Translating gives CASSLGLGFSYGYTF.

Sample share makes this clonotype medium-sized. V gene TRBV20-1 combines with J gene TRBJ2-5, with TRBD1 matching over 8 bases. Germline values: CDR1 DFQATT, CDR2 SNEGSKA (reference sequence). The CDR3 is 13 residues long. With V trimmed by 6 bases and J by 4 bases, 7 bases remained unmatched. CDR3 residues: CSAERTGSETQYF. CDR3 nucleotide sequence: TGCAGTGCAGAGAGGACAGGGTCAGAGACCCAGTACTTC.

This clonotype was counted a few times. J is TRBJ2-4 and V is TRBV7-9, with 7 bases aligning to TRBD1. The V gene's germline CDR1 is SEHNR and CDR2 FQNEAQ (reference sequence). CDR3 size: 13 residues. V was clipped by 6 bases and J by 8 bases; unmatched bases: 7. As DNA, the CDR3 is TGTGCCAGCAGAGGCGACAGGGCGGACATTCAGTACTTC. Translated, it gives CASRGDRADIQYF.

This clonotype was recorded many times. This chain uses TRBV2 with TRBJ2-2; 10 positions match TRBD1. V shed 7 bases, J shed 4 bases, and the junction held 3 bases outside the gene matches. The CDR3 sequence is 14 residues long. Germline CDR1 is SNHLY and CDR2 is FYNNEI. For the CDR3, the DNA is TGTGCCAGCAAGGACAGGGGGTTCACCGGGGAGCTGTTTTTT. Encoded protein: CASKDRGFTGELFF. The full variable domain, rest sourced from reference TRBV2 and TRBJ2-2, is EPEVTQTPSHQVTQMGQEVILRCVPISNHLYFYWYRQILGQKVEFLVSFYNNEISEKSEIFDDQFSVERPDGSNFTLKIRSTKLEDSAMYFCASKDRGFTGELFFGEGSRLTVL.

DNA of the CDR3: TGTGCCAGCAGCGGACAGGCCTTTAATCAGCCCCAGCATTTT. Translated, it gives CASSGQAFNQPQHF. This sequence joins TRBV7-2 and TRBJ1-5; TRBD1 matches at 7 bases. The germline gives CDR1 SGHTA, CDR2 FQGNSA. The CDR3 totals 14 residues. After removal of 5 bases from V and 4 bases from J, the junction contained 5 bases not matched to a gene.

This clonotype turned up a few times. The chain is built from TRBV7-8 and TRBJ2-3; a possible D gene is TRBD2 (6 bases). Germline values: CDR1 SGHVS, CDR2 FQNEAQ. The V end lost 4 bases, the J end lost 5 bases, and 13 bases lay between the germline ends. The CDR3 runs 14 residues. DNA for the CDR3: TGTGCCAGCAGCTGGGGGGAATCCGGAGATACGCAGTATTTT. Translating it yields CASSWGESGDTQYF.

Relative to its sample, this clonotype is medium-sized. The J gene is TRBJ1-5, the V gene TRBV6-2 or TRBV6-3, with D unclear. CDR1 and CDR2 from the germline V gene are MNHEY and SVGEGT. The CDR3 is 12 amino acids. Deletions cut 7 bases from V and 7 bases from J, with 11 bases between. The CDR3 DNA is TGTGCCAGCACCGAGGAGCGGCAGCCCCAGCATTTT. This translates into CASTEERQPQHF.

By share of the sample, this clonotype is medium-sized. The rearrangement links TRBV7-9 to TRBJ1-2; D perhaps matches TRBD1 (5 bases). The CDR3 contains 13 residues. V lost 3 bases, J lost 7 bases, and 12 bases lay in between. Germline CDR1 is SEHNR and CDR2 is FQNEAQ (reference sequence). The chain's CDR3 is CASSFGQAGGYTF. CDR3 sequence (DNA): TGTGCCAGCAGCTTCGGACAAGCGGGTGGCTACACCTTC.

V is TRBV7-3 and J is TRBJ1-2; D unresolved. The CDR3 contains 13 residues. CDR1 is SGHTA, CDR2 FQGTGA, per germline. Trimming removed 1 base from V and 8 bases from J, with 11 bases in between. The CDR3 region is CASSLSRGEGYTF. CDR3 in DNA: TGTGCCAGCAGCTTAAGCCGCGGAGAGGGCTACACCTTC.

About this clonotype itself: Just one base apart from a much larger clone, this may be a read error. The CDR3 ends on some other residue instead of the conserved phenylalanine or tryptophan, so this is likely a read error. The chain combines TRBV7-2 with TRBJ2-7; D is perhaps TRBD2 (7 bases). V lost 1 base and J 6 bases, leaving 13 bases between the germline ends. The CDR3 loop spans 14 amino acids. Germline CDR1 is SGHTA and CDR2 is FQGNSA. The CDR3 reads CASSLDSGGREQYI. Written as DNA, the CDR3 is TGTGCCAGCAGCTTAGACTCCGGGGGGCGCGAGCAGTACATC.

This clonotype is termed medium-sized. This sequence joins TRBV19 and TRBJ1-2, with 9 bases matching TRBD1. CDR1 LNHDA and CDR2 SQIVND come from the germline V gene (reference sequence). The CDR3 is made up of 15 amino acids. Trimming took 3 bases from V and 4 from J; bases not matched to a gene: 6. The CDR3 sequence: CASSIGDRESYGYTF. Here the CDR3 DNA reads TGTGCCAGTAGTATCGGGGACAGGGAAAGCTATGGCTACACCTTC.

This clonotype was counted ten times or more. This chain uses TRBV7-3 with TRBJ2-1; D is perhaps TRBD2 (6 bases). The CDR3 sequence is 14 residues long. Per the germline V gene, CDR1 is SGHTA and CDR2 is FQGTGA. V was clipped by 4 bases and J by 6 bases, with 13 bases between them. The CDR3 nucleotides read TGTGCCAGCAGCTCCCCGGGACTGGGCAATGAGCAGTTCTTC. This sequence encodes CASSSPGLGNEQFF. Supplemented by reference TRBV7-3 and TRBJ2-1, the full variable domain reads GAGVSQTPSNKVTEKGKYVELRCDPISGHTALYWYRQSLGQGPEFLIYFQGTGAADDSGLPNDRFFAVRPEGSVSTLKIQRTERGDSAVYLCASSSPGLGNEQFFGPGTRLTVL.

The table lists this clonotype with many counts. This rearrangement joins TRBV29-1 to TRBJ2-7; TRBD1 agrees at 10 bases. The V and J ends lost 7 bases and 4 bases, in that order; junction bases with no gene match: 7. Germline-derived CDR1 and CDR2 are SQVTM and ANQGSEA. This CDR3 region has 13 residues. CDR3 sequence: CSGSGTGEYEQYF. CDR3 bases: TGCAGCGGGTCCGGGACAGGGGAATACGAGCAGTACTTC.

This clonotype was counted many times. V usage is TRBV6-7 and J usage is TRBJ2-5; 9 bases are shared with TRBD2. TRBV6-7 is sorted into the ORF group, with uncertain function. The CDR3 has 15 residues. The V gene end was trimmed by 5 bases and the J gene end by 1 base; junction bases not matched to a gene: 5. CDR3 amino acids: CASSALTSGQETQYF. Written as DNA, the CDR3 is TGTGCCAGCAGTGCGCTGACTAGCGGCCAAGAGACCCAGTACTTC.

This chain joins TRBV3-1 and TRBJ2-1; D gene unclear. Trimming cost V 1 base and J 7 bases, with 2 bases left between them. Per germline, CDR1 LGHDT and CDR2 YNNKEL (reference sequence). The CDR3 runs 11 residues. The DNA for the CDR3 is TGTGCCAGCAGCCAAGCTAATGAGCAGTTCTTC. This codes for CASSQANEQFF.

In regard to this clonotype: A much larger clone lies one base from this, so it may be a read error. The chain links TRBV7-2 to TRBJ2-7; TRBD2 matches 7 bases. The CDR3 extends over 15 amino acids. Germline lookup yields CDR1 SGHTA and CDR2 FQGNSA. The CDR3 DNA follows: TGTGCCTGCAGCCTGGGGGGGAGGACCTCCTACGAGCAGTACTTC. Translated, it gives CACSLGGRTSYEQYF.

As concerns this clonotype: A much larger clone lies a single base off, so this may be a read error. This CDR3 fails to terminate in the conserved phenylalanine or tryptophan, so it likely reflects a read error. The CDR3 DNA follows: TGCAGTGCTAGAGATCCGGACAGGGACTACTCTGGAAACACCATATATCTT. As protein: CSARDPDRDYSGNTIYL. The chain couples TRBV20-1 to TRBJ1-3, with 8 bases matching TRBD1. The germline V gene encodes CDR1 DFQATT and CDR2 SNEGSKA (reference sequence). Trimming took 0 bases from V and 0 from J; bases not matched to a gene: 7. This CDR3 has 17 amino acids.

This clonotype was detected many times. The chain employs TRBV2 and TRBJ2-1, with 11 bases matching TRBD2. J gave up 0 bases and V 6 bases, and 10 bases lay outside the gene matches. The CDR3 spans 18 residues. CDR1 SNHLY and CDR2 FYNNEI come from the germline V gene. The CDR3 is CASSDRLAGWSSYNEQFF. The CDR3 nucleotides read TGTGCCAGCAGCGACAGACTAGCGGGGTGGAGCTCCTACAATGAGCAGTTCTTC.

This clonotype was recorded many times. The rearrangement uses TRBV7-2 and TRBJ2-1; 9 bases match TRBD1. CDR3 size: 13 residues. V trimming: 7 bases; J trimming: 4 bases; junction bases outside the gene matches: 2. Germline V gene data show CDR1 as SGHTA and CDR2 as FQGNSA. The DNA for the CDR3 is TGTGCCAGCATGGGACAGGGTTACAATGAGCAGTTCTTC. Encoded protein: CASMGQGYNEQFF.

Comments on this clonotype: Being one base from a much bigger clone, this may be a read error. For the CDR3, the DNA is TGCAGCGTTGGACGGGATCTTGAGCTGTTCTTC. Encoded protein: CSVGRDLELFF. The gene calls are TRBV29-1 and TRBJ2-1; TRBD2 might be the D (5 bases). Per the germline V gene, CDR1 is SQVTM and CDR2 is ANQGSEA. The CDR3 consists of 11 residues.

The chain carries TRBV7-2 and TRBJ2-3, with 9 bases matching TRBD2. The germline V gene has CDR1 SGHTA and CDR2 FQGNSA. Trimming took 5 bases from V and 0 from J; bases not matched to a gene: 18. There are 20 residues in the CDR3. CDR3 bases: TGTGCCAGCAGCACCGATGGGGTGTTCCGGCGGGGGGGAAGCACAGATACGCAGTATTTT. Translating gives CASSTDGVFRRGGSTDTQYF.

Comment on this clonotype: A read error may account for a junction end that differs from germline. This chain uses TRBV7-8 with TRBJ2-3; D possibly corresponds to TRBD2 (6 bases). The CDR3 runs 16 residues. Germline V gene sequence: CDR1 SGHVS, CDR2 FQNEAQ. Written as DNA, the CDR3 is TGTGCCAGCAGCTACCCTGCGGGGCTACACACAGATATGCAGTATTTT. Translating gives CASSYPAGLHTDMQYF.

This clonotype was counted only a few times. The gene calls are TRBV29-1 and TRBJ2-7; 9 nucleotides agree with TRBD1. The CDR3 spans 14 residues. Germline lookup yields CDR1 SQVTM and CDR2 ANQGSEA. Germline trimming cut 5 bases from V and 7 bases from J; bases unmatched to any gene: 12. The CDR3 DNA reads as TGCAGCGTTCTGCTCGGGACAGGGAGAGGGGAGCAGTACTTC. Amino acid sequence: CSVLLGTGRGEQYF.

The CDR3 protein is CASTGGTLVQAKNIQYF. CDR3 DNA sequence: TGTGCCAGCACGGGGGGGACTCTCGTTCAAGCCAAAAACATTCAGTACTTC. The chain employs TRBV12-3 or TRBV12-4 and TRBJ2-4; 8 bases agree with TRBD2. The CDR3 has 17 residues. V lost 7 bases and J lost 0; bases outside the gene matches: 11.

J is TRBJ2-4 and V is TRBV7-9, with D perhaps TRBD1 (6 bases). This CDR3 is built from 18 residues. V lost 7 bases and J 0 bases, leaving 22 bases between the germline ends. From germline, CDR1 is SEHNR and CDR2 FQNEAQ (reference sequence). The CDR3 loop is CASTSLAARGLAKNIQYF. The DNA of the CDR3 is TGTGCCAGCACCTCGTTAGCAGCCAGGGGCTTAGCCAAAAACATTCAGTACTTC.

Many counts were recorded for this clonotype. The rearrangement uses TRBV5-1 and TRBJ2-5, with D unclear. The CDR3 consists of 15 residues. Trimming left V 0 bases short and J 3 bases short, with 12 bases between. CDR1 and CDR2 from the germline V gene are SGHRS and YFSETQ. CDR3 loop: CASSLAPTSEETQYF. The CDR3 region has the DNA TGCGCCAGCAGCTTGGCACCAACCTCGGAAGAGACCCAGTACTTC.